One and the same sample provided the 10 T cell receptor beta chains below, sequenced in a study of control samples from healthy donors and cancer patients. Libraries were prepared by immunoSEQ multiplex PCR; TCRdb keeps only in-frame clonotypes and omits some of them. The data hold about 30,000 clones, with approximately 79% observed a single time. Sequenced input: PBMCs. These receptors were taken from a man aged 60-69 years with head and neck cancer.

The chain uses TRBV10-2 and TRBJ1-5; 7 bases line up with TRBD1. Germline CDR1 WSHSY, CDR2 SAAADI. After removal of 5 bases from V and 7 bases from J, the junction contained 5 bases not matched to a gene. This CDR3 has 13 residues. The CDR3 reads CASSLGQAQPQHF. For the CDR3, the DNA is TGCGCCAGCAGTCTTGGACAGGCACAGCCCCAGCATTTT.

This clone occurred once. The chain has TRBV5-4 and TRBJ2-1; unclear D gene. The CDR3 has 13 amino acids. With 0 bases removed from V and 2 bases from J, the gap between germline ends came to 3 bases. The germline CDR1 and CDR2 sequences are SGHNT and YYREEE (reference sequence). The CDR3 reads CASSLETYNEQFF. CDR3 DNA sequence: TGTGCCAGCAGCTTGGAAACCTACAATGAGCAGTTCTTC.

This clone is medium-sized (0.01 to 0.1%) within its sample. CDR3 protein: CSAGVVEQYF. The CDR3 DNA is TGCAGTGCGGGAGTAGTCGAGCAGTACTTC. This sequence joins TRBV20-1 and TRBJ2-7; possibly TRBD2 for D (5 bases). Germline values: CDR1 DFQATT, CDR2 SNEGSKA (reference sequence). Trimming took off 6 bases at V and 6 bases at J, with 9 bases between the two ends. This CDR3 spans 10 amino acids.

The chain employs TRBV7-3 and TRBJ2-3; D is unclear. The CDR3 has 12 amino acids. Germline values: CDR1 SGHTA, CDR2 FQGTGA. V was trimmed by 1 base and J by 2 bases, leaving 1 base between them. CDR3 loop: CASSLITDTQYF. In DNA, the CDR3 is TGTGCCAGCAGCTTAATCACAGATACGCAGTATTTT.

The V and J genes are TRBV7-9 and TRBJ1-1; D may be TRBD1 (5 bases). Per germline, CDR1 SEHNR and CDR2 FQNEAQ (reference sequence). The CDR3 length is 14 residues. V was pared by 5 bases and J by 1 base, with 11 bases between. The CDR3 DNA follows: TGTGCCAGCAGCCGAGGGACGGGGAACACTGAAGCTTTCTTT. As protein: CASSRGTGNTEAFF.

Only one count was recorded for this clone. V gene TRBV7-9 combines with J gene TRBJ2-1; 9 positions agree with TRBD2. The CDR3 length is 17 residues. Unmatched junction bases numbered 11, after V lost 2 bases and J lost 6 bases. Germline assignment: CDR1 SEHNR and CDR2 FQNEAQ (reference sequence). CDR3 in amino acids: CASSLLRGTSYVNEQFF. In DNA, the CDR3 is TGTGCCAGCAGCTTATTAAGGGGGACTAGCTACGTCAATGAGCAGTTCTTC.

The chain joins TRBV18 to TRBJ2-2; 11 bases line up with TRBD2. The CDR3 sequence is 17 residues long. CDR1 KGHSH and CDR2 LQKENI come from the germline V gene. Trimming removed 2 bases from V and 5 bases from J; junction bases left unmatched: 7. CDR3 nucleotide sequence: TGTGCCAGCTCACCAGGGGGACTAGCGGAACGGACCGGGGAGCTGTTTTTT. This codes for CASSPGGLAERTGELFF.

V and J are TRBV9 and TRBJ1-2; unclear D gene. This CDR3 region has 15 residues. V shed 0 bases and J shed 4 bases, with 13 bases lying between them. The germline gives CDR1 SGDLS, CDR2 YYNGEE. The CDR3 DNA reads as TGTGCCAGCAGCGTAGGAGACCCTCTATCCTATGGCTACACCTTC. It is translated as CASSVGDPLSYGYTF.

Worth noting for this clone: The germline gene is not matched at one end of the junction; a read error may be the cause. CDR3 nucleotides: TGTGCCAGCAGTTTAGTAGAAGGGGCCCCCTTGGGTTTT. As protein: CASSLVEGAPLGF. The chain combines TRBV27 with TRBJ1-5, with D possibly TRBD1 on 5 matching bases. This CDR3 has 13 amino acids. Germline V CDR1 and CDR2: MNHEY, SMNVEV (reference sequence).

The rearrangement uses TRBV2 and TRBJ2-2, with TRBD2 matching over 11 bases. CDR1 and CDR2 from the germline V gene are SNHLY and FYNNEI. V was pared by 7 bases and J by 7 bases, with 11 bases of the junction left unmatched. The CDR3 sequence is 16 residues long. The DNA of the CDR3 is TGTGCCAGCATTGGGACTAGCGGAGCCCTTGGCGGGGAGCTGTTTTTT. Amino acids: CASIGTSGALGGELFF.